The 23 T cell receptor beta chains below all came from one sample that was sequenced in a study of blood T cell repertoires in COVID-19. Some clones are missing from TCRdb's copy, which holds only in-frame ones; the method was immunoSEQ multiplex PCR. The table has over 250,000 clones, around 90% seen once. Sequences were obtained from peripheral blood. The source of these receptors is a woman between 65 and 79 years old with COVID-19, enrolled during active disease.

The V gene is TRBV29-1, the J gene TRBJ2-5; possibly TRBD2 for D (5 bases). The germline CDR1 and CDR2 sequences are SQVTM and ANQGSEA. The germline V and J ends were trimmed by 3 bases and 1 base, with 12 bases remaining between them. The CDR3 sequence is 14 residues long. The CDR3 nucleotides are TGCAGCGTTGAGGTAGCGACGCTCCAAGAGACCCAGTACTTC. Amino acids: CSVEVATLQETQYF.

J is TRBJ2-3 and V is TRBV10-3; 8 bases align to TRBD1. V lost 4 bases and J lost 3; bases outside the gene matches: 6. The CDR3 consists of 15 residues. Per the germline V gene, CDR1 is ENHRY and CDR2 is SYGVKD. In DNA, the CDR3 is TGTGCCATCAGTGGGGGCAGGGGGCGTACAGATACGCAGTATTTT. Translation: CAISGGRGRTDTQYF.

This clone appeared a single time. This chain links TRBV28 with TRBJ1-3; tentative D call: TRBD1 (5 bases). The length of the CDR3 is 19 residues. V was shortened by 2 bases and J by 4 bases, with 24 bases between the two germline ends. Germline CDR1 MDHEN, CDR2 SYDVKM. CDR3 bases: TGTGCCAGCAGTTTAGTTGGGGCAGTTATGGGTCGTCGGGGAAACACCATATATTTT. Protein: CASSLVGAVMGRRGNTIYF.

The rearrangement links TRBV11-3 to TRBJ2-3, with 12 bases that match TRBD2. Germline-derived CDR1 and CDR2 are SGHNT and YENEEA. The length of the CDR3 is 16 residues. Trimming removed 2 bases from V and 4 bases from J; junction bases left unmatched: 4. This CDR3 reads CASSLLTSGRSDTQYF. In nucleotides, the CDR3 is TGTGCCAGCAGCTTACTCACTAGCGGGAGGTCAGATACGCAGTATTTT.

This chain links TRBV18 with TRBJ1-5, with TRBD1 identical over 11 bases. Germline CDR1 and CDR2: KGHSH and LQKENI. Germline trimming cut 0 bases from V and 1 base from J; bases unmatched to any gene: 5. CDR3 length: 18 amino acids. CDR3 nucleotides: TGTGCCAGCTCACCACCCGGGACAGGGGGTTTGAGCAATCAGCCCCAGCATTTT. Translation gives CASSPPGTGGLSNQPQHF.

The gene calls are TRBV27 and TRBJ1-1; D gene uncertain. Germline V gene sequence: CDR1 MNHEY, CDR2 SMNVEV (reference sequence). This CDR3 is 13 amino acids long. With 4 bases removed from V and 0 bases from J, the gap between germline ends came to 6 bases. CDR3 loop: CASSYKMNTEAFF. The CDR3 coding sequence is TGTGCCAGCAGTTATAAAATGAACACTGAAGCTTTCTTT.

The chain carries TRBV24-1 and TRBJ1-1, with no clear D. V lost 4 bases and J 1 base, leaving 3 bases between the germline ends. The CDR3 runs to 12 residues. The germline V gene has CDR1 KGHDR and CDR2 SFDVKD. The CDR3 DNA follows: TGTGCCACCAGTGACTCGAACACTGAAGCTTTCTTT. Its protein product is CATSDSNTEAFF.

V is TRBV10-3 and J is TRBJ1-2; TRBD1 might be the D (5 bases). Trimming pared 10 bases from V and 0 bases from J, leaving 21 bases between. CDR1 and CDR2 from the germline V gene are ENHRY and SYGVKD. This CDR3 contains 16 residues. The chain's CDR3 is CATHTTQVNSNYGYTF. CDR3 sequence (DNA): TGTGCCACTCACACTACACAGGTTAACTCTAACTATGGCTACACCTTC.

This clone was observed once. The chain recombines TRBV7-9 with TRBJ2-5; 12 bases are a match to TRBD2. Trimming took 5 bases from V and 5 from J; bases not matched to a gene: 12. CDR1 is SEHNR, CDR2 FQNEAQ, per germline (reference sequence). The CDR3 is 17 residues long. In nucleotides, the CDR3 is TGTGCCAGCAGCACCGGACTAGCGGGGCGCGCCGGGGAGACCCAGTACTTC. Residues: CASSTGLAGRAGETQYF.

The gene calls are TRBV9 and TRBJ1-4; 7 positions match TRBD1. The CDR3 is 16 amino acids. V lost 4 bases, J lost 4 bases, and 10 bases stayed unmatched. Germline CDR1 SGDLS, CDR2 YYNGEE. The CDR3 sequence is CASSIGTVNLNEKLFF. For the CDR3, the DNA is TGTGCCAGCAGCATAGGGACAGTTAATCTTAATGAAAAACTGTTTTTT.

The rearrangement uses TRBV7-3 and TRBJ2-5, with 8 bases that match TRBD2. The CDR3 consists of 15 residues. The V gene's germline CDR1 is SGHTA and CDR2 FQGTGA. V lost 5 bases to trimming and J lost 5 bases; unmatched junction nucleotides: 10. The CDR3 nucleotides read TGTGCCAGCAGCCTCACCGGACTAGCCCTGGAGACCCAGTACTTC. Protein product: CASSLTGLALETQYF.

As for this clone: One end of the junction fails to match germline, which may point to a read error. The CDR3: CASSLVMQETQYF. CDR3 coding DNA: TGTGCCAGCAGTTTAGTGATGCAGGAGACCCAGTACTTC. The chain is built from TRBV11-3 and TRBJ2-5; D gene uncertain. Germline V gene data show CDR1 as SGHNT and CDR2 as YENEEA. The CDR3 consists of 13 residues.

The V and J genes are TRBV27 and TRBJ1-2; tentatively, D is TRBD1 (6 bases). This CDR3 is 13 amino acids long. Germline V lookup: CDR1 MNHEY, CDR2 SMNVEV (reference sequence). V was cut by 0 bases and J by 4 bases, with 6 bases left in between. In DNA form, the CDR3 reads TGTGCCAGCAGTTTATCAGGGGGCTATGGCTACACCTTC. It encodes CASSLSGGYGYTF.

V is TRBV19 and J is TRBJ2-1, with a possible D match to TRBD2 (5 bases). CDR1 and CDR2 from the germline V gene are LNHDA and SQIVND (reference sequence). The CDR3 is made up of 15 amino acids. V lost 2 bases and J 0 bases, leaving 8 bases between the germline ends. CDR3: CASSISGVSYNEQFF. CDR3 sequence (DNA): TGTGCCAGTAGTATATCCGGGGTCTCCTACAATGAGCAGTTCTTC.

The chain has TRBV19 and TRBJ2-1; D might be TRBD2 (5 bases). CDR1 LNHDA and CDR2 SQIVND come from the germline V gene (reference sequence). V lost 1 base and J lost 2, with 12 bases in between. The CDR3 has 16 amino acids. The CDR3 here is CASSIGGPAPYNEQFF. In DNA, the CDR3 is TGTGCCAGTAGTATAGGCGGGCCAGCTCCCTACAATGAGCAGTTCTTC.

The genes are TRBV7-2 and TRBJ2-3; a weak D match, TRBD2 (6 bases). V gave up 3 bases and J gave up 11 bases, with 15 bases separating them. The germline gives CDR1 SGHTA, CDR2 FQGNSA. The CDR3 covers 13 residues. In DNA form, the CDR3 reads TGTGCCAGCAGCTTGGCGGGACCATCGATGCAGTATTTT. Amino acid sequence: CASSLAGPSMQYF. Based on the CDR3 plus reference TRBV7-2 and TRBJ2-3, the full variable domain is GAGVSQSPSNKVTEKGKDVELRCDPISGHTALYWYRQSLGQGLEFLIYFQGNSAPDKSGLPSDRFSAERTGGSVSTLTIQRTQQEDSAVYLCASSLAGPSMQYFGPGTRLTVL.

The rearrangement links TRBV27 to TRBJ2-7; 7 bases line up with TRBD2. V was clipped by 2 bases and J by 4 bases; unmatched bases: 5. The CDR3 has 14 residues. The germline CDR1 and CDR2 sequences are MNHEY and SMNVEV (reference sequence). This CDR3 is CASSLVGGPYEQYF. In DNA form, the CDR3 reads TGTGCCAGCAGTTTAGTGGGAGGGCCTTACGAGCAGTACTTC.

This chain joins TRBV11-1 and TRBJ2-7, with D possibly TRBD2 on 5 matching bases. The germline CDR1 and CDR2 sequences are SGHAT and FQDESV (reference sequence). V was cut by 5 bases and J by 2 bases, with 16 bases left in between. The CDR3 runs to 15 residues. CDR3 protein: CASSIKGLPPYEQYF. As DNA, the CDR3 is TGTGCCAGCAGCATCAAAGGACTTCCGCCCTACGAGCAGTACTTC.

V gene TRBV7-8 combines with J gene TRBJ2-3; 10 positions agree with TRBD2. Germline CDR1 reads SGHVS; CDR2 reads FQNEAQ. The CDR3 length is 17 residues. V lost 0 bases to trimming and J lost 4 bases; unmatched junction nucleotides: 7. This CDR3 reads CASSLAQAGGRPDTQYF. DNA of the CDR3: TGTGCCAGCAGCTTAGCGCAAGCGGGAGGGCGTCCAGATACGCAGTATTTT.

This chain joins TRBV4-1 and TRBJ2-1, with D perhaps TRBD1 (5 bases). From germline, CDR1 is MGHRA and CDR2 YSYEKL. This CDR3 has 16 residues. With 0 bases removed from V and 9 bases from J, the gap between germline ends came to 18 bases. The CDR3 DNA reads TGCGCCAGCAGCCAAGAAGGTAGGGGCGTCCGTGGTGAGCAGTTCTTC. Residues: CASSQEGRGVRGEQFF.

The CDR3: CASNMTGWLQYEQYF. The CDR3 DNA reads TGCGCCAGCAACATGACAGGGTGGCTCCAGTACGAGCAGTACTTC. J is TRBJ2-7 and V is TRBV23-1; TRBD1 aligns across 7 bases. TRBV23-1 is an open reading frame, and its role is uncertain. CDR3 size: 15 residues. V lost 7 bases and J lost 4; bases outside the gene matches: 13.

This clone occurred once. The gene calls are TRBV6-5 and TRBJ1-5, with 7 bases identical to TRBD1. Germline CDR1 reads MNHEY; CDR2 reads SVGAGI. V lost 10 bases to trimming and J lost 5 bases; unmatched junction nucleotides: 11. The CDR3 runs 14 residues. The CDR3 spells CATARGRGDQPQHF. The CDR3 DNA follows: TGTGCCACCGCTAGGGGGCGAGGAGATCAGCCCCAGCATTTT.

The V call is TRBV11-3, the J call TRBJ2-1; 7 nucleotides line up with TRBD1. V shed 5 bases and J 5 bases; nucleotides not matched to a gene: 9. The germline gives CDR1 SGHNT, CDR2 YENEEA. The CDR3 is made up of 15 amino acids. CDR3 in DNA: TGTGCCAGCAGCCTACCCGGGACAGCCCACAATGAGCAGTTCTTC. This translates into CASSLPGTAHNEQFF.